Below, one T cell receptor beta chain is given with its context. Other DNA sequences in the sample encode the same CDR3. This sample was taken from a study of blood T cell repertoires in COVID-19. At the level of the study: From the United States, Italy and Spain came samples of acute and convalescent COVID-19. Sample material is recorded as cDNA or gDNA derived from T cells, B-cell-depleted T cells, or PBMCs.

Trimming at V came to 4 bases and at J to 1 base, leaving 3 bases not matched to a gene. From germline, CDR1 is LGHDT and CDR2 YNNKEL (reference sequence). CDR3 length: 14 residues. Original processing notes: How many nucleated cells were present was estimated from reference gene primer amplification. The repertoire was sequenced with immunoSEQ multiplex PCR; TCRdb's copy has only in-frame clones and lacks some. From that table come the V and J calls and clone size; the DNA was used to work out D and trimming. Found here are just over 20,000 clones, under 90% of them singletons; the top ten hold 3% to 4%.

This chain links TRBV3-1 (or the pseudogene TRBV3-2) with TRBJ1-1; 7 bases are a match to TRBD1. The receptor was derived from a man aged 45 to 65 with active COVID-19. Material: peripheral blood. The CDR3 is CASSRGTANTEAFF. As DNA, the CDR3 is TGTGCCAGCAGCCGCGGGACAGCGAACACTGAAGCTTTCTTT.